This T cell receptor beta chain was profiled in a study of regulatory T cells in long-lasting Graves disease. In the study overall: Antithyroid drug use was under 3 months in newly diagnosed Graves' patients. Study results and limitations: The study found lower TCR diversity in persistent Graves' patients than in newly diagnosed ones. Persistent disease preferred TRBV28, TRBJ1-2 and TRBJ2-5; new disease, TRBV20-1 and TRBJ2-1.

To make TCR beta libraries, researchers used iRepertoire HTBI primers and Arm-PCR of CDR3 regions. TCRdb reanalysed the multiplex PCR reads using MiXCR and keeps one entry per CDR3 protein. The data show more than 450,000 distinct CDR3 sequences, approximately 12% seen once. For this clonotype: Antigen: not known. Given a much more abundant clone one base away, this may be a read error.

The CDR3 spans 13 residues. V lost 3 bases and J 3 bases, leaving 9 bases between the germline ends. Germline-derived CDR1 and CDR2 are SGHAT and FQDESV (reference sequence). Noted time point: newly diagnosed GD, antithyroid drugs for less than 3 months. PBMCs provided the RNA from which the TCR library was made. The same specimen was also included in a second study, on T cells in Graves' hyperthyroidism and ophthalmopathy. That source adds: The HTBI primer set served for first-round RT-PCR of the TCR CDR3.

The chain uses TRBV11-1 and TRBJ2-7; perhaps TRBD1 as D (5 bases). The receptor was isolated from a woman in her twenties or thirties with Graves disease. The material sequenced was peripheral blood mononuclear cells (PBMCs), taken at new diagnosis, from a patient treated with antithyroid drugs. The CDR3 DNA reads as TGTGCCAGCAGCTTGGACACAAACTACGAGCAGTACTTC. Encoded protein: CASSLDTNYEQYF. Using reference TRBV11-1 and TRBJ2-7 for the parts outside the CDR3, the full variable domain is EAEVAQSPRYKITEKSQAVAFWCDPISGHATLYWYRQILGQGPELLVQFQDESVVDDSQLPKDRFSAERLKGVDSTLKIQPAELGDSAMYLCASSLDTNYEQYFGPGTRLTVT.